Ten or more counts support the clone carrying this T cell receptor (beta chain). What it binds is unknown. The read stops 3 residues short of the end of the CDR3; the missing end is completed from the germline J gene. This CDR3 has 19 amino acids. The germline gives CDR1 LNHDA, CDR2 SQIVND (reference sequence). With V trimmed by 3 bases and J by 6 bases, 18 bases remained unmatched. This sample stems from a study of T cell clonality in common variable immunodeficiency. Overall study findings and caveats: CVID subjects showed higher TCRbeta clonality than healthy controls.

Measured with immunoSEQ multiplex PCR; TCRdb has only the in-frame clones, and not every one. The sample gives 50,000 to 65,000 clones, none seen only once, and the top ten clones hold 1.5% to 2%. The V gene is TRBV19, the J gene TRBJ2-1; 9 bases align to TRBD1. The sequence derives from a person aged 18 to 70 in good health. Sequenced material: peripheral blood mononuclear cells. The CDR3 bases that were read are TGTGCCAGTAGTATGGGGACAGGGTCGATCGGGCTCGTAGGCAATGAG. Translated: CASSMGTGSIGLVGNE. The entire CDR3 protein is CASSMGTGSIGLVGNEQFF.